The 18 T cell receptor beta chains listed next were all sequenced from one sample in a study of blood T cell repertoires in COVID-19 (dated by TCRdb to the early 2020s). Library preparation employed the immunoSEQ multiplex PCR assay. TCRdb's version of the immuneACCESS table is confined to in-frame rearrangements and falls short of the full clone set. An unresolved V gene accounts for under half of the shortfall where checked; the remainder is of unknown origin. Across this sample there are roughly 260,000 clones, with around 87% seen only once. The top ten constitute 2% to 2.5% of the sample. The material sequenced was peripheral blood. These receptors were taken from a woman in her fifties or sixties with acute or convalescent COVID-19.

The count of this clone is one. This chain connects TRBV9 to TRBJ1-4; D is uncertain. V was trimmed by 7 bases and J by 0 bases, leaving 10 bases between them. Germline V lookup: CDR1 SGDLS, CDR2 YYNGEE. CDR3 size: 14 residues. The CDR3 bases are TGTGCCAGCTCTTTGGGCCCAACTAATGAAAAACTGTTTTTT. The encoded protein is CASSLGPTNEKLFF.

The chain links TRBV19 to TRBJ1-5; TRBD1 matches at 7 bases. The length of the CDR3 is 16 residues. Per the germline V gene, CDR1 is LNHDA and CDR2 is SQIVND (reference sequence). V lost 4 bases, J lost 7 bases, and 13 bases stayed unmatched. This chain's CDR3 is CASSNLGTVAWQPQHF. Here the CDR3 DNA reads TGTGCCAGTAGTAATCTCGGGACAGTGGCCTGGCAGCCCCAGCATTTT.

J is TRBJ2-1 and V is TRBV12-5; tentatively, D is TRBD1 (5 bases). Germline V gene data show CDR1 as LGHNT and CDR2 as FRNRAP. V lost 1 base and J lost 0, with 19 bases in between. The CDR3 consists of 19 residues. The CDR3 is CASGLDRDIWGSSYNEQFF. DNA for the CDR3: TGTGCTAGTGGTTTGGACCGAGATATTTGGGGCAGCTCCTACAATGAGCAGTTCTTC.

There are a few counts of this clone. CDR3 coding DNA: TGCGCCAGCAGCTGGACACAGGGTGCTCAGCCCCAGCATTTT. Protein: CASSWTQGAQPQHF. The genes are TRBV5-1 and TRBJ1-5, with D possibly TRBD1 on 6 matching bases. Germline CDR1 is SGHRS and CDR2 is YFSETQ. V lost 3 bases, J lost 6 bases, and 13 bases lay in between. The CDR3 totals 14 residues.

This chain connects TRBV10-3 to TRBJ2-2, with 7 positions matching TRBD2. Per the germline V gene, CDR1 is ENHRY and CDR2 is SYGVKD. Trimming cost V 6 bases and J 1 base; bases outside gene matches: 14. CDR3 length equals 18 residues. The CDR3 bases are TGTGCCATCAGGATGTTGCCAACTCGCGGGAGGAACACCGGGGAGCTGTTTTTT. This translates into CAIRMLPTRGRNTGELFF.

The gene calls are TRBV29-1 and TRBJ1-1; TRBD1 is a possible D gene (5 bases). The V end lost 6 bases, the J end lost 0 bases, and 14 bases lay between the germline ends. Germline-derived CDR1 and CDR2 are SQVTM and ANQGSEA. The CDR3 length is 14 residues. CDR3 residues: CSVLRVLMNTEAFF. In nucleotides, the CDR3 is TGCAGCGTCCTCAGGGTTTTGATGAACACTGAAGCTTTCTTT.

This clone was seen once. The chain has TRBV19 and TRBJ1-1, with 7 positions matching TRBD1. J lost 8 bases, V lost 5 bases, and 8 bases had no gene match. Germline CDR1 LNHDA, CDR2 SQIVND (reference sequence). The CDR3 sequence is 13 residues long. The CDR3 protein is CASSPGMTGEAFF. DNA for the CDR3: TGTGCCAGTAGTCCGGGGATGACAGGGGAAGCTTTCTTT.

This clone showed up just once. This rearrangement joins TRBV14 to TRBJ1-2; D is unresolved. The CDR3 loop spans 15 amino acids. V was trimmed by 4 bases and J by 7 bases, leaving 19 bases between them. Germline V gives CDR1 SGHDN, CDR2 FVKESK. CDR3 loop: CASSPIPARVGGYTF. DNA of the CDR3: TGTGCCAGCAGCCCCATACCGGCGAGGGTTGGTGGCTACACCTTC. Complete variable domain (other parts from reference TRBV14 and TRBJ1-2): EAGVTQFPSHSVIEKGQTVTLRCDPISGHDNLYWYRRVMGKEIKFLLHFVKESKQDESGMPNNRFLAERTGGTYSTLKVQPAELEDSGVYFCASSPIPARVGGYTFGSGTRLTVV.

The chain couples TRBV10-3 to TRBJ2-7, with D perhaps matching TRBD1 (5 bases). V lost 2 bases, J lost 3 bases, and 11 bases lay in between. CDR1 is ENHRY and CDR2 is SYGVKD in the germline V gene. This CDR3 contains 14 residues. The CDR3 DNA reads TGTGCCATCAGTGAGATTTACGGACACTACGAGCAGTACTTC. This translates into CAISEIYGHYEQYF.

The chain links TRBV28 to TRBJ2-3; TRBD2 is a possible D gene (5 bases). The germline V gene has CDR1 MDHEN and CDR2 SYDVKM. The CDR3 length is 13 residues. Trimming cost V 5 bases and J 7 bases, with 13 bases left between them. CDR3 DNA: TGTGCCAGCAGTCGCGGAGGATCATATACGCAGTATTTT. It codes for CASSRGGSYTQYF.

In its sample, this clone was seen a few times. The J gene is TRBJ2-1, the V gene TRBV7-2, with a tentative D call TRBD2 (5 bases). This CDR3 contains 17 residues. Trimming pared 5 bases from V and 1 base from J, leaving 18 bases between. The germline gives CDR1 SGHTA, CDR2 FQGNSA. The CDR3 is CASSPRLDSGSYNEQFF. CDR3 DNA sequence: TGTGCCAGCAGCCCGCGGTTAGATTCGGGGTCCTACAATGAGCAGTTCTTC.

This clone showed up just a few times. J is TRBJ1-2 and V is TRBV27, with unresolved D. The germline V gene has CDR1 MNHEY and CDR2 SMNVEV (reference sequence). V was cut by 6 bases and J by 3 bases, with 11 bases left in between. The CDR3 is 13 residues long. CDR3 bases: TGTGCCAGCAGCCCGGGAGTGGACTATGGCTACACCTTC. Amino acid sequence: CASSPGVDYGYTF.

This chain uses TRBV4-3 with TRBJ2-1; 7 bases are shared with TRBD2. V lost 4 bases to trimming and J lost 3 bases; unmatched junction nucleotides: 9. CDR1 is LGHNA, CDR2 YSLEER, per germline. The length of the CDR3 is 16 residues. The CDR3 spells CASSPWEGTRYNEQFF. The CDR3 DNA sequence: TGCGCCAGCAGCCCATGGGAGGGAACTCGCTACAATGAGCAGTTCTTC.

This chain uses TRBV7-2 with TRBJ2-7, with 7 bases lining up with TRBD2. The V gene's germline CDR1 is SGHTA and CDR2 FQGNSA. The CDR3 spans 15 residues. J gave up 2 bases and V 5 bases, and 9 bases lay outside the gene matches. Here the CDR3 DNA reads TGTGCCAGCAGCCCGGCGAGGGACTATACCTACGAGCAGTACTTC. It translates to CASSPARDYTYEQYF.

The chain recombines TRBV7-3 with TRBJ2-2; 10 bases map to TRBD2. This CDR3 is built from 15 residues. Germline CDR1 is SGHTA and CDR2 is FQGTGA. With V trimmed by 4 bases and J by 6 bases, 5 bases remained unmatched. This CDR3 is CASSSASGSSGELFF. The CDR3 coding sequence is TGTGCCAGCAGCTCCGCTAGCGGGAGTTCCGGGGAGCTGTTTTTT.

The chain joins TRBV11-3 to TRBJ2-5; 7 nucleotides match TRBD1. Germline V gene lookup returns CDR1 SGHNT and CDR2 YENEEA. The CDR3 has 15 residues. V lost 4 bases, J lost 2 bases, and 7 bases stayed unmatched. DNA of the CDR3: TGTGCCAGCAGCTGGGGACAGACAGAACAAGAGACCCAGTACTTC. Encoded protein: CASSWGQTEQETQYF. The variable domain in full, with the rest retrieved from reference TRBV11-3 and TRBJ2-5, is EAGVVQSPRYKIIEKKQPVAFWCNPISGHNTLYWYLQNLGQGPELLIRYENEEAVDDSQLPKDRFSAERLKGVDSTLKIQPAELGDSAVYLCASSWGQTEQETQYFGPGTRLLVL.

V and J are TRBV7-8 and TRBJ1-5, with 7 bases that match TRBD1. V was pared by 0 bases and J by 0 bases, with 2 bases of the junction left unmatched. Germline CDR1 is SGHVS and CDR2 is FQNEAQ. This CDR3 contains 16 residues. This chain's CDR3 is CASSLAGQISNQPQHF. CDR3 nucleotide sequence: TGTGCCAGCAGCTTAGCGGGACAGATTAGCAATCAGCCCCAGCATTTT. The whole variable domain, remainder taken from reference TRBV7-8 and TRBJ1-5, is GAGVSQSPRYKVAKRGQDVALRCDPISGHVSLFWYQQALGQGPEFLTYFQNEAQLDKSGLPSDRFFAERPEGSVSTLKIQRTQQEDSAVYLCASSLAGQISNQPQHFGDGTRLSIL.

DNA of the CDR3: TGTGCCAGCAGCGGCGGGAATTTTGTCGGCTACACCTTC. Translating gives CASSGGNFVGYTF. This chain links TRBV6-5 with TRBJ1-2; the D is unclear. Per the germline V gene, CDR1 is MNHEY and CDR2 is SVGAGI. The CDR3 is 13 residues long. Trimming took 6 bases from V and 8 from J, leaving 16 bases between them.